This T cell receptor beta chain was documented in a study of Ad26.COV2.S vaccination and SARS-CoV-2 variants. Study information: The COV1001 Ad26.COV2.S trial arm included the donor. Intramuscular Ad26.COV2.S at 5x10^10 or 1x10^11 viral particles.

V lost 2 bases, J lost 1 base, and 12 bases lay in between. Germline V lookup: CDR1 SGHTA, CDR2 FQGNSA. CDR3 length: 17 residues. The treatment denotes: some 20 received Ad26.COV2.S at low or high dose, single or two shots; 5 received placebo; per-sample allocation not given. Samples analyzed were those drawn on day 63 after the first vaccine or placebo injection. An Ad26 vector carrying the Wuhan-strain SARS-CoV-2 spike served as the vaccine. The table lists this clone with a count of one. The antigen remains undetermined. Using immunoSEQ multiplex PCR, the repertoire was profiled, and TCRdb retains in-frame clones only, with some absent. The sample lists around 270,000 clones, 87% occurring once. Study observations and caveats: People who got the vaccine or the placebo had similar non-spike TCR breadth.

The sequence derives from a person aged 18 to 59 who received the Ad26.COV2.S COVID-19 vaccine or a placebo. The input for sequencing was peripheral blood, taken in a trial of Ad26.COV2.S vaccine versus placebo. This rearrangement joins TRBV7-2 to TRBJ1-6; no clear D. CDR3 loop: CASSLRMIGSYNSPLHF. The CDR3 nucleotides are TGTGCCAGCAGCTTACGGATGATCGGATCCTATAATTCACCCCTCCACTTT.